This T cell receptor (beta chain) was captured in a study of blood T cell repertoires in COVID-19. Overall study: Researchers got acute and convalescent COVID-19 samples from the United States, Italy and Spain. T cells, B-cell-depleted T cells, or PBMCs provided the cDNA or gDNA that served as material.

Per the authors' pipeline: Reference gene primer amplification gave estimated nucleated cell counts. TCRdb's copy holds only in-frame clones and misses some; the assay was immunoSEQ multiplex PCR. V, J and clone size are taken as reported in that table, and D and trimming were inferred from the DNA itself. The table lists around 100,000 clones, around 87% of them singletons. The CDR3 totals 13 residues. Germline CDR1 reads MNHEY; CDR2 reads SVGEGT. The germline V and J ends were trimmed by 2 bases and 5 bases, with 10 bases remaining between them. This rearrangement joins TRBV6-2 or TRBV6-3 to TRBJ2-7; D gene unclear. Sequenced material: peripheral blood. The source of this sequence is a human donor in a cohort sampled during active COVID-19. The CDR3 region has the DNA TGTGCCAGCAGTTACGGGCGCGTCAACGAGCAGTACTTC. Residues: CASSYGRVNEQYF.